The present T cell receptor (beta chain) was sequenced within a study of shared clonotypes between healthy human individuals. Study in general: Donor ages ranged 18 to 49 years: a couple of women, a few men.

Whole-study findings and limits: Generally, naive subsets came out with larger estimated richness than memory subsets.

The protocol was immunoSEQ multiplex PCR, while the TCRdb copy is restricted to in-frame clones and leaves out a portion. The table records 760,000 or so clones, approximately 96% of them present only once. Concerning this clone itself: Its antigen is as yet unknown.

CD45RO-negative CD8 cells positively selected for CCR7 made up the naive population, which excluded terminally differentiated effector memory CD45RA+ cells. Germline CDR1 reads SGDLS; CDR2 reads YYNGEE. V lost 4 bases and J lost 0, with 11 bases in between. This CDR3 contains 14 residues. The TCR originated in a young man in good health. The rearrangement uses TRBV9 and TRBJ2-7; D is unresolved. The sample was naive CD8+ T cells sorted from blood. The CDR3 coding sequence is TGTGCCAGCAGCCCGACTGGGGTCTCCTACGAGCAGTACTTC. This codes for CASSPTGVSYEQYF.